This TCR beta chain was captured in a study of identical twins. Study conclusions and caveats: Compared with unrelated sharing, twin-shared out-of-frame alpha sequences had more low-probability sequences. Models predicted less out-of-frame TCR alpha sharing in monozygotic twins than was found. Its conclusions, products of cross-sectional statistical analysis, did not come from following the same donors. Twins shared beta out-of-frame sequences in excess, but this excess was weaker.

This clonotype was detected many times. What it recognizes is unknown. Trimming took 5 bases from V and 0 from J; bases not matched to a gene: 16. The CDR3 spans 19 residues. One entry per CDR3 protein, called by TCRdb with MiXCR from the 5' RACE reads. The sample has about 240,000 distinct CDR3 sequences, 6% to 8.5% seen once. These data also formed part of another study, on yellow fever vaccine responses in identical twins.

The clonotype was recovered from a woman aged 18-30 years in good health. The material sequenced was CD8+ T cells sorted from blood. The rearrangement joins TRBV12-3 or TRBV12-4 to TRBJ2-1, with TRBD1 matching 7 bases. This CDR3 reads CASSPGQAGEHSSYNEQFF. CDR3 coding DNA: TGTGCCAGCAGTCCCGGACAGGCTGGCGAGCACAGCTCCTACAATGAGCAGTTCTTC.